This TCR beta chain was found in a study of T cells after yellow fever vaccination. TCRdb used MiXCR to reprocess the 5' RACE reads, holding one entry per CDR3 protein. The sample lists around 600,000 distinct CDR3 sequences, roughly 12% seen once, with under 15% in the top ten. With 6 bases clipped from V and 7 bases from J, the junction kept 9 bases outside the gene matches. The CDR3 length is 14 residues. This clonotype showed up just a few times. The chain joins TRBV12-3 or TRBV12-4 to TRBJ1-3; TRBD1 aligns across 7 bases. This clonotype was sampled from a man in his thirties or forties who received the YFV17D yellow fever vaccine. The sample was PBMCs, taken on the day of the yellow fever booster vaccination. The CDR3 DNA reads TGTGCCAGCAGCCGCGACAGGGAAGCGAACACCATATATTTT. It encodes CASSRDREANTIYF.